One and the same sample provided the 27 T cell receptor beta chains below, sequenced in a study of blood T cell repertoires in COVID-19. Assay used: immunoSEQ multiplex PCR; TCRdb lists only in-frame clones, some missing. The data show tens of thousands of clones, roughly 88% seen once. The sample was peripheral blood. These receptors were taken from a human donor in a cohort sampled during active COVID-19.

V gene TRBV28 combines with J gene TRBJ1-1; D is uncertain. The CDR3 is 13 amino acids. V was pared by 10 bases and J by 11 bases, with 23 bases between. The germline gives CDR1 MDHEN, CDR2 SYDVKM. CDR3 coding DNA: TGTGCCACCAGCCTGGGAGCGAGCGACCCGGCTTTCTTT. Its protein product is CATSLGASDPAFF. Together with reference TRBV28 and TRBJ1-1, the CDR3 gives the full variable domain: DVKVTQSSRYLVKRTGEKVFLECVQDMDHENMFWYRQDPGLGLRLIYFSYDVKMKEKGDIPEGYSVSREKKERFSLILESASTNQTSMYLCATSLGASDPAFFGQGTRLTVV.

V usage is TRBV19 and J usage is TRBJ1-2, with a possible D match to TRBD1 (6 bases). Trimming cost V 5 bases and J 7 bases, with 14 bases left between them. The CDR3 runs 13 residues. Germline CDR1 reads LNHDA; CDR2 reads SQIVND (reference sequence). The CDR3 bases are TGTGCCAGTAGTCAGCACAGGGAGGGTGGCTACACCTTC. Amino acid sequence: CASSQHREGGYTF.

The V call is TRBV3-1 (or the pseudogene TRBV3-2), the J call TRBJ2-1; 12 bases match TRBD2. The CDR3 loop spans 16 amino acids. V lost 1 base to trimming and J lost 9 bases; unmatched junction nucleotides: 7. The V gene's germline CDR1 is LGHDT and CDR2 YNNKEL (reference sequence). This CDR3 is CASSQGLAGGLGEQFF. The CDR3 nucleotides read TGTGCCAGCAGCCAAGGGCTAGCGGGGGGGCTAGGTGAGCAGTTCTTC.

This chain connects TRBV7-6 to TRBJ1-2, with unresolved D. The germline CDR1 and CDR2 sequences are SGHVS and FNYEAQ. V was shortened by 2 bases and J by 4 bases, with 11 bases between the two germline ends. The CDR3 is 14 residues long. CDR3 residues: CASSLSTGGYGYTF. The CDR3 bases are TGTGCCAGCAGCTTATCGACCGGCGGCTATGGCTACACCTTC.

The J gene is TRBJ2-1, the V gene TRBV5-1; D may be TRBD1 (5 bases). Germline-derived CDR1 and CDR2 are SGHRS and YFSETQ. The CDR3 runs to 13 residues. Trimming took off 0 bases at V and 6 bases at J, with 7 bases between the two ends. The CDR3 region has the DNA TGCGCCAGCAGCTTGGTAGGGGCCAATGAGCAGTTCTTC. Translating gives CASSLVGANEQFF.

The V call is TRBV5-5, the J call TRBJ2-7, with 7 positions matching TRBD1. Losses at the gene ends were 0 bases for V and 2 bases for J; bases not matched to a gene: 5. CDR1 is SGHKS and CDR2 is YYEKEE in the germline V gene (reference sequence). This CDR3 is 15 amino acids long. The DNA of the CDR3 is TGTGCCAGCAGCTTGGGTCAGGACAGGACCTACGAGCAGTACTTC. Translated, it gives CASSLGQDRTYEQYF.

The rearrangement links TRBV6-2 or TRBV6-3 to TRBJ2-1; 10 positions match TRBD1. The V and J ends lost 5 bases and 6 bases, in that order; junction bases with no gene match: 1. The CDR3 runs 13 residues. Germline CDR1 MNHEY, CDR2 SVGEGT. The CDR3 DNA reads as TGTGCCAGCAGTGGACAGGGGGGCAATGAGCAGTTCTTC. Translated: CASSGQGGNEQFF.

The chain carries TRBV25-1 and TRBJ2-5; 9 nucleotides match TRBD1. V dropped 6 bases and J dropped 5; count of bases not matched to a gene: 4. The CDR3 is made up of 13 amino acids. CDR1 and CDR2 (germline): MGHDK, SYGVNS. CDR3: CASRQGAGETQYF. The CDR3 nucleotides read TGTGCCAGCAGACAGGGGGCCGGGGAGACCCAGTACTTC.

CDR3 loop: CASSLYRDKGNQPQHF. For the CDR3, the DNA is TGTGCCAGCAGCTTATACCGGGACAAGGGCAATCAGCCCCAGCATTTT. The chain joins TRBV11-2 to TRBJ1-5, with D maybe TRBD1 (6 bases). Germline V gene data show CDR1 as SGHAT and CDR2 as FQNNGV. This CDR3 has 16 residues. Trimming took off 2 bases at V and 2 bases at J, with 13 bases between the two ends.

The CDR3 loop is CASSIEGAVSNQPQHF. Here the CDR3 DNA reads TGTGCCAGTAGTATAGAAGGAGCGGTTAGCAATCAGCCCCAGCATTTT. The genes are TRBV19 and TRBJ1-5, with D uncertain. From germline, CDR1 is LNHDA and CDR2 SQIVND (reference sequence). V was clipped by 0 bases and J by 0 bases, with 9 bases between them. The CDR3 has 16 residues.

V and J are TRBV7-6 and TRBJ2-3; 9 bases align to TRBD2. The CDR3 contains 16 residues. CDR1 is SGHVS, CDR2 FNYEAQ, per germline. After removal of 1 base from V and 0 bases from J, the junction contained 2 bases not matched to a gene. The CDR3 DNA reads TGTGCCAGCAGCTTAGAGGCGGGGGGGAGCACAGATACGCAGTATTTT. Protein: CASSLEAGGSTDTQYF.

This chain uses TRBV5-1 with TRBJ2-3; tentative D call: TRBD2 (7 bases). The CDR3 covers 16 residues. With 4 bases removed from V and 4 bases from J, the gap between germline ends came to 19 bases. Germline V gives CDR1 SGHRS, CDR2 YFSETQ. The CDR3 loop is CASSLAAQGSPDTQYF. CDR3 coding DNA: TGCGCCAGCAGCCTAGCGGCCCAGGGGAGTCCAGATACGCAGTATTTT.

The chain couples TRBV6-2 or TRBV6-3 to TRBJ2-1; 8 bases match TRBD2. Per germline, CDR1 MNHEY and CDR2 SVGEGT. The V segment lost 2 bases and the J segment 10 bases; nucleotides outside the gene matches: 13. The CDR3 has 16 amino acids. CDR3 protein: CASSYIGGAFPGEQFF. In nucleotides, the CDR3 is TGTGCCAGCAGTTACATCGGGGGGGCCTTCCCCGGGGAGCAGTTCTTC.

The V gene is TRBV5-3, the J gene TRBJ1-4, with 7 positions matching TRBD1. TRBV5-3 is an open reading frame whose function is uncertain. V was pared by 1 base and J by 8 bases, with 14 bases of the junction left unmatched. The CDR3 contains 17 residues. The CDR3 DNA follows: TGTGCCAGAAGCTTGTATGAGGGGGCGGCTTATTGGGAAAAACTGTTTTTT. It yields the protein CARSLYEGAAYWEKLFF.

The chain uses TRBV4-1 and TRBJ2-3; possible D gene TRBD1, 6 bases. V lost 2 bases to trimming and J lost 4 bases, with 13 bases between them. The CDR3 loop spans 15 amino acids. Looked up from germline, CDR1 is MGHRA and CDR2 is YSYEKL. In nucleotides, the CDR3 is TGCGCCAGCAGCCAAAGGATGGGGGCCCCAGATACGCAGTATTTT. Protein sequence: CASSQRMGAPDTQYF.

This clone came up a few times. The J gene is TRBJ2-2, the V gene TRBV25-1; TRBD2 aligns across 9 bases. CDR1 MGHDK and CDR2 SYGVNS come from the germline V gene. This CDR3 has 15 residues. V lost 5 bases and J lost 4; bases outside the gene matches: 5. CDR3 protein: CASSPSGIGTGELFF. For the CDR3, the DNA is TGTGCCAGCAGTCCTAGCGGGATCGGCACCGGGGAGCTGTTTTTT.

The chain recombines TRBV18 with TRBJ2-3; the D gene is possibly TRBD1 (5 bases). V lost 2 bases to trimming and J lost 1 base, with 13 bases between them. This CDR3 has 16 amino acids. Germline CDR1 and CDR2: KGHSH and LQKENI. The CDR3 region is CASSPTGLQRTDTQYF. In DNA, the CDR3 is TGTGCCAGCTCACCAACAGGCTTACAACGCACAGATACGCAGTATTTT.

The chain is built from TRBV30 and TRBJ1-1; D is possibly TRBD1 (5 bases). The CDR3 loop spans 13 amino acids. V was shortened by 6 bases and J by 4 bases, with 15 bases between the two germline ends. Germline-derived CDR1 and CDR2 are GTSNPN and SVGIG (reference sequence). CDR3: CACNQGIRTEAFF. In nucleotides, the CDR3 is TGTGCCTGTAACCAGGGAATTCGCACTGAAGCTTTCTTT.

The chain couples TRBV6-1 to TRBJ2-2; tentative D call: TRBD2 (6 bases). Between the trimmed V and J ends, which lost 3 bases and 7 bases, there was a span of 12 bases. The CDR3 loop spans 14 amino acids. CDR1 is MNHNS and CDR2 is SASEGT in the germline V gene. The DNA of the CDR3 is TGTGCCAGCAGTGAGGGACCGGGAGACGGGGAGCTGTTTTTT. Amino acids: CASSEGPGDGELFF.

The CDR3 spells CASSSGQGYPYGYTF. The CDR3, as DNA: TGTGCCAGCAGCTCCGGACAGGGCTACCCCTATGGCTACACCTTC. This chain joins TRBV7-9 and TRBJ1-2; 8 positions match TRBD1. Germline assignment: CDR1 SEHNR and CDR2 FQNEAQ (reference sequence). The CDR3 has 15 residues. V was clipped by 4 bases and J by 4 bases; unmatched bases: 8.

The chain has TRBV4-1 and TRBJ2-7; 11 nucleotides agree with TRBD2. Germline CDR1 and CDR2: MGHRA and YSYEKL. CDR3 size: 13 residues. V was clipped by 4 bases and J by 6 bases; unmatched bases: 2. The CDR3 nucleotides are TGCGCCAGCAGCCCTAGCGGGGGGATCGAGCAGTACTTC. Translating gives CASSPSGGIEQYF.

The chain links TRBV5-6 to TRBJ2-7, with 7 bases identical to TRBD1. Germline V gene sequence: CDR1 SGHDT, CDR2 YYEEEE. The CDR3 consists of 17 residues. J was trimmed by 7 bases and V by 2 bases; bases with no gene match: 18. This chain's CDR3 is CASSLGHLGQRIGEQYF. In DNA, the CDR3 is TGTGCCAGCAGCTTAGGTCACTTGGGACAGAGAATTGGTGAGCAGTACTTC.

The CDR3 bases are TGTGCCAGTAGTACTCCCCGGGGGGGGATTATAGGGGGATCGGTCCAAGAGACCCAGTACTTC. It yields the protein CASSTPRGGIIGGSVQETQYF. This chain connects TRBV19 to TRBJ2-5, with 8 bases that match TRBD2. The CDR3 runs to 21 residues. With 4 bases clipped from V and 1 base from J, the junction kept 23 bases outside the gene matches. The germline V gene encodes CDR1 LNHDA and CDR2 SQIVND (reference sequence).

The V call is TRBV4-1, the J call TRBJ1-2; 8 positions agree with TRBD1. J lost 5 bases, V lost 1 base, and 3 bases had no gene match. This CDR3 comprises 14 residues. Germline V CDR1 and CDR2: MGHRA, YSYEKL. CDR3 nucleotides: TGCGCCAGCAGCCAAGGGACAGGGTGGTATGGCTACACCTTC. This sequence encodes CASSQGTGWYGYTF.

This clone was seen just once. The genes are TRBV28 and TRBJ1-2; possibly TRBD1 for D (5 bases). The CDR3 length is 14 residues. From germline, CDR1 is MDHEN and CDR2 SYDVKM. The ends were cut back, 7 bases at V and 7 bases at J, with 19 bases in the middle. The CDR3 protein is CASNFGPGGVGYTF. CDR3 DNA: TGTGCCAGCAATTTTGGGCCGGGAGGGGTTGGCTACACCTTC.

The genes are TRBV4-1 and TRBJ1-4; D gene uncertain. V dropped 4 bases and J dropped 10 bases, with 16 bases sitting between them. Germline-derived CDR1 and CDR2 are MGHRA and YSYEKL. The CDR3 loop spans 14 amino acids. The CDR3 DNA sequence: TGCGCCAGCAGCCTATGGAGGGAGGGAGGAAAACTGTTTTTT. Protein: CASSLWREGGKLFF.

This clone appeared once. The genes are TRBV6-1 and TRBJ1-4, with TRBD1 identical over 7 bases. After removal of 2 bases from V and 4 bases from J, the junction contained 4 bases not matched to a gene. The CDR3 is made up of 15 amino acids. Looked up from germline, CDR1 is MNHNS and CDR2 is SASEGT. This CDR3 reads CASSENTGVNEKLFF. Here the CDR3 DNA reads TGTGCCAGCAGTGAAAACACAGGGGTTAATGAAAAACTGTTTTTT.